The 21 T cell receptor beta chains in this list originate from one sample, sequenced in a study of shared clonotypes between healthy human individuals. Here immunoSEQ multiplex PCR was the method, and the copy in TCRdb shows in-frame clones only, minus some. The repertoire holds approximately 480,000 clones, with about 79% as singletons. Sequenced: PBMCs. These receptors came from a woman between 35 and 50 years old in good health. Some clones in this sample may be carry-over from other donors' samples.

The chain joins TRBV5-1 to TRBJ2-3; D uncertain. V was cut by 4 bases and J by 2 bases, with 11 bases left in between. Germline V gene sequence: CDR1 SGHRS, CDR2 YFSETQ. This CDR3 comprises 14 residues. The CDR3 spells CASSPTDPTDTQYF. CDR3 nucleotides: TGCGCCAGCAGCCCCACTGATCCCACAGATACGCAGTATTTT.

The chain carries TRBV4-1 and TRBJ1-3, with D possibly being TRBD1 (5 bases). V lost 4 bases and J 0 bases, leaving 10 bases between the germline ends. CDR1 is MGHRA and CDR2 is YSYEKL in the germline V gene. The length of the CDR3 is 15 residues. CDR3 nucleotides: TGCGCCAGCAGCCTTTCGGACACCTCTGGAAACACCATATATTTT. This codes for CASSLSDTSGNTIYF.

The chain couples TRBV30 to TRBJ1-4; 7 nucleotides align to TRBD1. The CDR3 spans 16 residues. The J segment lost 6 bases and the V segment lost 1 base, leaving 11 bases of the junction unmatched. The germline V gene encodes CDR1 GTSNPN and CDR2 SVGIG (reference sequence). The CDR3 DNA follows: TGTGCCTGGAGTGCCTACAAGGGGGCAGTTGATGAAAAACTGTTTTTT. This encodes CAWSAYKGAVDEKLFF.

The chain joins TRBV7-2 to TRBJ2-3; the D gene is possibly TRBD2 (5 bases). Germline values: CDR1 SGHTA, CDR2 FQGNSA. The CDR3 runs to 12 residues. Trimming pared 6 bases from V and 8 bases from J, leaving 12 bases between. The CDR3 here is CASSPGSGTQYF. Written as DNA, the CDR3 is TGTGCCAGCAGTCCGGGGAGCGGTACGCAGTATTTT.

The DNA of the CDR3 is TGTGCCAGCACTATGACAGGGTTCCAAGAGACCCAGTACTTC. It is translated as CASTMTGFQETQYF. V gene TRBV28 combines with J gene TRBJ2-5; 7 bases are shared with TRBD1. CDR3 length: 14 residues. Germline assignment: CDR1 MDHEN and CDR2 SYDVKM. Trimming took 7 bases from V and 1 from J; bases not matched to a gene: 6. The full variable domain, rest sourced from reference TRBV28 and TRBJ2-5, is DVKVTQSSRYLVKRTGEKVFLECVQDMDHENMFWYRQDPGLGLRLIYFSYDVKMKEKGDIPEGYSVSREKKERFSLILESASTNQTSMYLCASTMTGFQETQYFGPGTRLLVL.

The V gene is TRBV2, the J gene TRBJ2-2; D not resolved. With 4 bases removed from V and 3 bases from J, the gap between germline ends came to 9 bases. This CDR3 is 14 amino acids long. Germline lookup yields CDR1 SNHLY and CDR2 FYNNEI. CDR3: CASSVGRDTGELFF. As DNA, the CDR3 is TGTGCCAGCAGTGTCGGACGCGACACCGGGGAGCTGTTTTTT.

Comments on this clone: This sequence may be a read error, since a much larger clone differs from it by one base. V usage is TRBV5-5 and J usage is TRBJ2-7; D remains unclear. There are 11 residues in the CDR3. Germline V gives CDR1 SGHKS, CDR2 YYEKEE (reference sequence). V lost 2 bases, J lost 5 bases, and 5 bases lay in between. The CDR3 nucleotides are TGTGCCAGCAGCTTAGGCCACGAGCAGTACTTC. Protein: CASSLGHEQYF.

This chain joins TRBV6-1 and TRBJ1-5, with D perhaps TRBD1 (5 bases). Germline-derived CDR1 and CDR2 are MNHNS and SASEGT. V shed 7 bases and J shed 4 bases, with 14 bases lying between them. The CDR3 runs to 14 residues. The CDR3 loop is CASTAGTRNQPQHF. The CDR3 coding sequence is TGTGCCAGCACCGCCGGGACGAGGAATCAGCCCCAGCATTTT.

V usage is TRBV27 and J usage is TRBJ2-2, with D perhaps TRBD1 (7 bases). Germline V gene data show CDR1 as MNHEY and CDR2 as SMNVEV (reference sequence). Trimming shortened V by 5 bases and J by 4 bases, and 17 bases separated the two germline ends. This CDR3 has 16 amino acids. CDR3 sequence: CASSPRTGGATGELFF. In nucleotides, the CDR3 is TGTGCCAGCAGTCCCCGGACAGGAGGGGCCACCGGGGAGCTGTTTTTT.

The chain uses TRBV7-9 and TRBJ2-5, with 11 bases fitting TRBD2. In germline, CDR1 is SEHNR, CDR2 FQNEAQ (reference sequence). This CDR3 comprises 16 residues. V trimming: 5 bases; J trimming: 5 bases; junction bases outside the gene matches: 10. The DNA for the CDR3 is TGTGCCAGCAGCCCCTCACTAGCGGGAGCTTGGGAGACCCAGTACTTC. Protein: CASSPSLAGAWETQYF. Looking up the rest from reference TRBV7-9 and TRBJ2-5 gives the full variable domain: DTGVSQNPRHKITKRGQNVTFRCDPISEHNRLYWYRQTLGQGPEFLTYFQNEAQLEKSRLLSDRFSAERPKGSFSTLEIQRTEQGDSAMYLCASSPSLAGAWETQYFGPGTRLLVL.

The rearrangement uses TRBV28 and TRBJ2-5; TRBD2 is a possible D gene (5 bases). In germline, CDR1 is MDHEN, CDR2 SYDVKM. V lost 2 bases to trimming and J lost 0 bases, with 13 bases between them. The CDR3 covers 16 residues. CDR3 region: CASSLEDYQYQETQYF. The DNA of the CDR3 is TGTGCCAGCAGTTTAGAAGACTATCAGTACCAAGAGACCCAGTACTTC.

This clone has a handful of counts. Within the sample, other DNA sequences also encode this same CDR3. V is TRBV11-2 and J is TRBJ1-1; 7 positions agree with TRBD1. Germline trimming cut 5 bases from V and 0 bases from J; bases unmatched to any gene: 3. This CDR3 is 14 amino acids long. In germline, CDR1 is SGHAT, CDR2 FQNNGV. In nucleotides, the CDR3 is TGTGCCAGCAGCCTGGACAGGATGAACACTGAAGCTTTCTTT. It encodes CASSLDRMNTEAFF.

CDR3 coding DNA: TGTGCCAGCAGCTTAGTTCCAGGGTTTGAGGCCAACGTCCTGACTTTC. It encodes CASSLVPGFEANVLTF. This rearrangement joins TRBV7-2 to TRBJ2-6; perhaps TRBD1 as D (5 bases). This CDR3 contains 16 residues. Deletions cut 1 base from V and 6 bases from J, with 13 bases between. CDR1 and CDR2 (germline): SGHTA, FQGNSA.

The J gene is TRBJ1-3, the V gene TRBV5-6, with unresolved D. Germline CDR1 is SGHDT and CDR2 is YYEEEE. The V end was cut by 0 bases, the J end by 0 bases, with 7 bases between. This CDR3 is 15 amino acids long. The DNA for the CDR3 is TGTGCCAGCAGCTTGGATCAACGCTCTGGAAACACCATATATTTT. This encodes CASSLDQRSGNTIYF.

This chain connects TRBV10-3 to TRBJ2-1; D possibly corresponds to TRBD1 (5 bases). The germline CDR1 and CDR2 sequences are ENHRY and SYGVKD. Between the trimmed V and J ends, which lost 3 bases and 7 bases, there was a span of 16 bases. This CDR3 region has 15 residues. CDR3 sequence reads: CAISDPPGLQNEQFF. CDR3 nucleotides: TGTGCCATCAGTGACCCGCCAGGGTTACAGAATGAGCAGTTCTTC.

The DNA for the CDR3 is TGTGCCAGCTCTACACAGGAAGGAGGCACCGGGGAGCTGTTTTTT. It specifies CASSTQEGGTGELFF. V and J are TRBV18 and TRBJ2-2; D assignment may be TRBD1 or TRBD2 (5 bases each). CDR3 length: 15 residues. V was cut by 6 bases and J by 4 bases, with 15 bases left in between. Germline V gene sequence: CDR1 KGHSH, CDR2 LQKENI.

This clone was recorded once. The chain couples TRBV12-5 to TRBJ2-5; D may match TRBD1 or TRBD2 (5 bases each). The length of the CDR3 is 13 residues. The V gene's germline CDR1 is LGHNT and CDR2 FRNRAP. The V end was cut by 6 bases, the J end by 2 bases, with 10 bases between. The CDR3 here is CASGPGAQETQYF. CDR3 sequence (DNA): TGTGCTAGTGGACCCGGGGCTCAAGAGACCCAGTACTTC.

The chain is built from TRBV6-6 and TRBJ1-1; D gene uncertain. From germline, CDR1 is MNHNY and CDR2 SVGAGI (reference sequence). The CDR3 is 15 amino acids. V lost 7 bases and J 0 bases, leaving 15 bases between the germline ends. CDR3 amino acids: CASNPSPGMNTEAFF. The CDR3, as DNA: TGTGCCAGCAATCCCTCCCCAGGCATGAACACTGAAGCTTTCTTT.

The chain combines TRBV9 with TRBJ2-7; 9 bases match TRBD2. The CDR3 contains 13 residues. The trim removed 0 bases at V and 7 bases at J, leaving 2 bases unmatched. The germline V gene has CDR1 SGDLS and CDR2 YYNGEE. This CDR3 is CASSVELAGEQYF. The DNA of the CDR3 is TGTGCCAGCAGCGTAGAACTAGCGGGTGAGCAGTACTTC.

CDR3 coding DNA: TGTGCCAGCAGTGACCGAGGGAGGGGTGACTACAATGAGCAGTTCTTC. Protein product: CASSDRGRGDYNEQFF. The chain links TRBV25-1 to TRBJ2-1, with TRBD2 matching 7 bases. This CDR3 is 16 amino acids long. Germline V lookup: CDR1 MGHDK, CDR2 SYGVNS. The ends lost 3 bases at V and 3 bases at J; junction bases unmatched: 8. Full variable domain (remainder filled in from reference TRBV25-1 and TRBJ2-1): EADIYQTPRYLVIGTGKKITLECSQTMGHDKMYWYQQDPGMELHLIHYSYGVNSTEKGDLSSESTVSRIRTEHFPLTLESARPSHTSQYLCASSDRGRGDYNEQFFGPGTRLTVL.

The V call is TRBV29-1, the J call TRBJ1-1, with D unresolved. CDR1 is SQVTM, CDR2 ANQGSEA, per germline. The CDR3 consists of 13 residues. Trimming cost V 0 bases and J 1 base, with 6 bases left between them. CDR3 in DNA: TGCAGCGTTGAAGATCTTGGGAACACTGAAGCTTTCTTT. It translates to CSVEDLGNTEAFF.